This T cell receptor beta chain is from a study of blood T cell repertoires in COVID-19. Study context: The cDNA or gDNA used as material had been derived from T cells, B-cell-depleted T cells, or PBMCs.

Only in-frame clones appear in the TCRdb table, and some are missing; sequencing was by immunoSEQ multiplex PCR. The sample contains fewer than 200,000 clones, 81% of which appear only once. V lost 6 bases and J 1 base, leaving 16 bases between the germline ends. The CDR3 is 15 amino acids. Germline V lookup: CDR1 MNHEY, CDR2 SVGAGI. Seattle-derived patients entered the study during active infection and were followed longitudinally. This chain connects TRBV6-5 to TRBJ2-7; D uncertain. The sequencing sample was made of peripheral blood. The source is an elderly woman with COVID-19, enrolled during active disease. The CDR3 region has the DNA TGTGCCAGCAGCCGAGGCCCGCTTCCGTCCTACGAGCAGTACTTC. It specifies CASSRGPLPSYEQYF.